These 30 T cell receptor beta chains originate from one sample sequenced in a study of CD8 T cells in Susac syndrome. Random hexamers were used to reverse transcribe 0.5 to 1 ug of RNA. TCRdb processed the immunoSEQ multiplex PCR reads anew with MiXCR; each CDR3 protein has one entry. The sample holds around 80,000 distinct CDR3 sequences, roughly 96% seen once. The sequencing input was CD8+ T cells from PBMCs. The receptors stem from a human donor with Susac syndrome.

J is TRBJ2-7 and V is TRBV5-4, with D unclear. The length of the CDR3 is 14 residues. The ends were cut back, 0 bases at V and 3 bases at J, with 10 bases in the middle. Germline values: CDR1 SGHNT, CDR2 YYREEE (reference sequence). The CDR3: CASSLERSRYEQYV. The CDR3 DNA is TGTGCCAGCAGCTTGGAACGGAGCCGCTACGAGCAGTACGTC.

This clonotype was recorded only once. The rearrangement uses TRBV12-3 or TRBV12-4 and TRBJ2-3, with D possibly being TRBD1 or TRBD2 (5 bases each). V shed 8 bases and J shed 1 base, with 16 bases lying between them. This CDR3 spans 15 amino acids. This CDR3 is CASSPRVGGTDTQYF. CDR3 coding DNA: TGTGCCAGCTCCCCCCGGGTGGGGGGCACAGATACGCAGTATTTT.

The V gene is TRBV6-2 or TRBV6-3, the J gene TRBJ2-1; 10 bases agree with TRBD1. Germline V lookup: CDR1 MNHEY, CDR2 SVGEGT. This CDR3 contains 13 residues. The trim removed 6 bases at V and 6 bases at J, leaving 2 bases unmatched. The CDR3 DNA reads as TGTGCCAGCAGCTGGACAGGGGGCAATGAGCAGTTCTTC. Protein sequence: CASSWTGGNEQFF.

V usage is TRBV2 and J usage is TRBJ1-2; 8 nucleotides agree with TRBD1. The trim removed 9 bases at V and 2 bases at J, leaving 2 bases unmatched. Looked up from germline, CDR1 is SNHLY and CDR2 is FYNNEI. This CDR3 comprises 12 residues. In DNA, the CDR3 is TGTGCCAGACAGGGGGAGAACTATGGCTACACCTTC. Protein sequence: CARQGENYGYTF.

The count of this clonotype is one. V and J are TRBV24-1 and TRBJ1-5; D remains unclear. Germline CDR1 and CDR2: KGHDR and SFDVKD. The CDR3 totals 12 residues. The V gene lost 5 bases and the J gene lost 7 bases, with 8 bases spanning the gap. CDR3 region: CATSGIGQPQHF. Here the CDR3 DNA reads TGTGCCACCAGTGGAATAGGGCAGCCCCAGCATTTT.

The CDR3 nucleotides read TGCAGCGCTAGGACTGTAGGAGAGACCCAGTACTTC. Translated, it gives CSARTVGETQYF. The V call is TRBV29-1, the J call TRBJ2-5; D might be TRBD2 (5 bases). The germline V gene has CDR1 SQVTM and CDR2 ANQGSEA. V was trimmed by 7 bases and J by 4 bases, leaving 13 bases between them. The CDR3 is made up of 12 amino acids.

This sequence joins TRBV9 and TRBJ2-1, with 10 bases that match TRBD1. This CDR3 spans 14 amino acids. V lost 4 bases, J lost 3 bases, and 1 base stayed unmatched. Germline assignment: CDR1 SGDLS and CDR2 YYNGEE. The DNA for the CDR3 is TGTGCCAGCAGCCGGGACAGGGGCTACAATGAGCAGTTCTTC. It yields the protein CASSRDRGYNEQFF. Complete variable domain (other parts from reference TRBV9 and TRBJ2-1): DSGVTQTPKHLITATGQRVTLRCSPRSGDLSVYWYQQSLDQGLQFLIQYYNGEERAKGNILERFSAQQFPDLHSELNLSSLELGDSALYFCASSRDRGYNEQFFGPGTRLTVL.

This clonotype has only one observation. The chain is built from TRBV28 and TRBJ1-5; D unclear. CDR1 and CDR2 (germline): MDHEN, SYDVKM. The CDR3 runs to 14 residues. V lost 5 bases to trimming and J lost 1 base, with 9 bases between them. The CDR3 loop is CASSQTGSNQPQHF. The CDR3 DNA reads as TGTGCCAGCAGTCAAACGGGGAGCAATCAGCCCCAGCATTTT.

The chain employs TRBV19 and TRBJ2-3; 7 bases fit TRBD1. Germline assignment: CDR1 LNHDA and CDR2 SQIVND (reference sequence). V lost 8 bases and J lost 2; bases outside the gene matches: 10. The CDR3 is made up of 15 amino acids. CDR3 nucleotide sequence: TGTGCCAGTTCTAGGGCGGACAGGACCACAGATACGCAGTATTTT. Translating it yields CASSRADRTTDTQYF.

The chain employs TRBV20-1 and TRBJ2-6; a weak D match, TRBD2 (6 bases). Germline V CDR1 and CDR2: DFQATT, SNEGSKA (reference sequence). Trimming cost V 3 bases and J 2 bases, with 8 bases left between them. The CDR3 totals 14 residues. The CDR3 nucleotides are TGCAGTGCTAGGTGGGGGGCTGGGGCCAACGTCCTGACTTTC. Amino acids: CSARWGAGANVLTF.

This chain uses TRBV9 with TRBJ1-4, with no clear D. V shed 3 bases and J shed 4 bases, with 7 bases lying between them. Germline loops: CDR1 SGDLS, CDR2 YYNGEE. This CDR3 contains 13 residues. The CDR3: CASSDGGNEKLFF. CDR3 nucleotide sequence: TGTGCCAGCAGCGATGGCGGTAATGAAAAACTGTTTTTT. Based on the CDR3 plus reference TRBV9 and TRBJ1-4, the full variable domain is DSGVTQTPKHLITATGQRVTLRCSPRSGDLSVYWYQQSLDQGLQFLIQYYNGEERAKGNILERFSAQQFPDLHSELNLSSLELGDSALYFCASSDGGNEKLFFGSGTQLSVL.

As regards this clonotype: A read error may account for a junction end that differs from germline. J is TRBJ2-2 and V is TRBV6-1, with D perhaps TRBD1 or TRBD2 (5 bases each). Germline V CDR1 and CDR2: MNHNS, SASEGT. CDR3 length: 16 residues. For the CDR3, the DNA is TGTGCCATCAGTGAGGTCCAGGGACCAAACACCGGGGAGCTGTTTTTT. Protein: CAISEVQGPNTGELFF.

The rearrangement links TRBV24-1 to TRBJ2-3, with 7 nucleotides matching TRBD1. V gave up 2 bases and J gave up 8 bases; unmatched junction bases: 12. The CDR3 consists of 16 residues. From germline, CDR1 is KGHDR and CDR2 SFDVKD. CDR3 region: CATSDSGQHLVGTQYF. In DNA, the CDR3 is TGTGCCACCAGTGATTCGGGACAGCACCTAGTCGGTACGCAGTATTTT.

The chain joins TRBV4-3 to TRBJ2-1; 7 bases agree with TRBD1. The CDR3 is made up of 15 amino acids. Losses at the gene ends were 0 bases for V and 8 bases for J; bases not matched to a gene: 7. The germline gives CDR1 LGHNA, CDR2 YSLEER. For the CDR3, the DNA is TGCGCCAGCAGCCAAGATCTAGGGCAGGGGGATGAGCAGTTCTTC. It codes for CASSQDLGQGDEQFF.

This sequence joins TRBV7-6 and TRBJ2-1, with 8 positions matching TRBD1. CDR1 and CDR2 from the germline V gene are SGHVS and FNYEAQ. The CDR3 has 12 amino acids. In DNA, the CDR3 is TGTTCTGCGGGACAGGCCTACAATGAGCAGTTCTTC. Protein product: CSAGQAYNEQFF.

The chain recombines TRBV28 with TRBJ2-7; tentatively, D is TRBD1 (6 bases). Trimming took off 3 bases at V and 0 bases at J, with 12 bases between the two ends. The CDR3 loop spans 15 amino acids. CDR1 and CDR2 (germline): MDHEN, SYDVKM. The CDR3 DNA reads TGTGCCAGCAGTTTTCTGACAGGATACTCCTACGAGCAGTACTTC. Protein: CASSFLTGYSYEQYF.

The V and J genes are TRBV27 and TRBJ2-5; D not certain. This CDR3 region has 13 residues. Trimming removed 5 bases from V and 5 bases from J, with 12 bases in between. Germline V lookup: CDR1 MNHEY, CDR2 SMNVEV (reference sequence). DNA of the CDR3: TGTGCCAGCAGTCCGACACTCACCGAGACCCAGTACTTC. It translates to CASSPTLTETQYF.

The J gene is TRBJ2-7, the V gene TRBV6-2 or TRBV6-3; 9 nucleotides align to TRBD1. Germline CDR1 is MNHEY and CDR2 is SVGEGT. This CDR3 has 14 amino acids. Trimming at V came to 6 bases and at J to 5 bases, leaving 8 bases not matched to a gene. CDR3 in amino acids: CASSPGTGLDEQYF. CDR3 nucleotides: TGTGCCAGCAGCCCCGGGACAGGGCTCGACGAGCAGTACTTC.

The chain uses TRBV20-1 and TRBJ1-5, with unresolved D. V was shortened by 5 bases and J by 0 bases, with 11 bases between the two germline ends. The V gene's germline CDR1 is DFQATT and CDR2 SNEGSKA (reference sequence). CDR3 length: 14 amino acids. In DNA, the CDR3 is TGCAGTGCTGCCCCCGTGGATAGCAATCAGCCCCAGCATTTT. Residues: CSAAPVDSNQPQHF.

The chain combines TRBV29-1 with TRBJ1-1; no firm D call. The V end was cut by 1 base, the J end by 6 bases, with 12 bases between. The CDR3 contains 13 residues. Germline V gives CDR1 SQVTM, CDR2 ANQGSEA. For the CDR3, the DNA is TGCAGCGTTGAAGTCAGCGGTCGATCTGAAGCTTTCTTT. Amino acids: CSVEVSGRSEAFF.

V usage is TRBV27 and J usage is TRBJ2-1; 7 bases align to TRBD2. Trimming removed 2 bases from V and 0 bases from J; junction bases left unmatched: 7. Germline CDR1 and CDR2: MNHEY and SMNVEV (reference sequence). This CDR3 contains 17 residues. The CDR3 DNA reads as TGTGCCAGCAGTTTAGGAAACGGGAGGCGCTCCTACAATGAGCAGTTCTTC. This encodes CASSLGNGRRSYNEQFF.

The chain recombines TRBV27 with TRBJ2-7; 12 bases align to TRBD2. Germline CDR1 MNHEY, CDR2 SMNVEV (reference sequence). V lost 3 bases and J lost 1; bases outside the gene matches: 4. The CDR3 loop spans 16 amino acids. CDR3 bases: TGTGCCAGCAGTTTCCTCGGGACTAGCGGGTCCTACGAGCAGTACTTC. Amino acids: CASSFLGTSGSYEQYF.

The chain has TRBV4-2 and TRBJ1-2, with D hard to call. The CDR3 extends over 11 amino acids. V dropped 1 base and J dropped 5 bases, with 2 bases sitting between them. The germline V gene encodes CDR1 LGHNA and CDR2 YNFKEQ. CDR3 nucleotides: TGTGCCAGCAGCCAAGCGTATGGCTACACCTTC. This encodes CASSQAYGYTF.

V usage is TRBV13 and J usage is TRBJ2-1; 7 nucleotides match TRBD1. The V and J ends lost 2 bases and 7 bases, in that order; junction bases with no gene match: 8. CDR3 length: 15 amino acids. Germline CDR1 reads PRHDT; CDR2 reads FYEKMQ (reference sequence). CDR3 sequence: CASSLRQRGRNEQFF. The CDR3 DNA is TGTGCCAGCAGCTTAAGGCAGAGGGGGCGGAATGAGCAGTTCTTC. The full variable domain, in which reference TRBV13 and TRBJ2-1 provide the parts outside the CDR3, is AAGVIQSPRHLIKEKRETATLKCYPIPRHDTVYWYQQGPGQDPQFLISFYEKMQSDKGSIPDRFSAQQFSDYHSELNMSSLELGDSALYFCASSLRQRGRNEQFFGPGTRLTVL.

This sequence joins TRBV20-1 and TRBJ1-1; no definite D call. The CDR3 is 10 residues long. Per the germline V gene, CDR1 is DFQATT and CDR2 is SNEGSKA (reference sequence). V lost 8 bases and J lost 3, with 7 bases in between. The CDR3 nucleotides read TGCAGTTCGACTGACACTGAAGCTTTCTTT. It yields the protein CSSTDTEAFF.

The gene calls are TRBV15 and TRBJ1-1, with D possibly being TRBD1 (5 bases). Deletions cut 8 bases from V and 8 bases from J, with 12 bases between. CDR1 is LNHNV, CDR2 YYDKDF, per germline (reference sequence). This CDR3 spans 11 amino acids. CDR3 coding DNA: TGTGCCACCCTGGGGGGGGTGGAAGCTTTCTTT. Translated: CATLGGVEAFF. The full variable domain, completed using reference TRBV15 and TRBJ1-1, is DAMVIQNPRYQVTQFGKPVTLSCSQTLNHNVMYWYQQKSSQAPKLLFHYYDKDFNNEADTPDNFQSRRPNTSFCFLDIRSPGLGDTAMYLCATLGGVEAFFGQGTRLTVV.

This chain uses TRBV20-1 with TRBJ1-4; TRBD1 is a possible D gene (6 bases). The CDR3 loop spans 16 amino acids. Germline V gives CDR1 DFQATT, CDR2 SNEGSKA (reference sequence). The V gene lost 0 bases and the J gene lost 5 bases, with 16 bases spanning the gap. The CDR3 region has the DNA TGCAGTGCTAGAGATCAGGGGAGGGACCTCAATGAAAAACTGTTTTTT. As protein: CSARDQGRDLNEKLFF.

This chain joins TRBV4-1 and TRBJ2-7; 12 bases fit TRBD2. This CDR3 has 15 amino acids. Germline V gives CDR1 MGHRA, CDR2 YSYEKL. Trimming at V came to 4 bases and at J to 2 bases, leaving 3 bases not matched to a gene. The chain's CDR3 is CASSLLAGGTYEQYF. In nucleotides, the CDR3 is TGCGCCAGCAGCCTACTAGCGGGAGGAACCTACGAGCAGTACTTC.

The chain carries TRBV18 and TRBJ1-2, with 11 bases fitting TRBD1. The V gene end was trimmed by 4 bases and the J gene end by 3 bases; junction bases not matched to a gene: 10. The CDR3 consists of 17 residues. CDR1 and CDR2 from the germline V gene are KGHSH and LQKENI. CDR3 sequence (DNA): TGTGCCAGCTCACAGGACAGGGGGCGCCGCAAATACTATGGCTACACCTTC. Its protein product is CASSQDRGRRKYYGYTF.

This rearrangement joins TRBV30 to TRBJ1-2; D gene unclear. Trimming removed 5 bases at V and 6 bases at J, with 16 bases between. The CDR3 sequence is 13 residues long. CDR1 and CDR2 from the germline V gene are GTSNPN and SVGIG (reference sequence). The CDR3, as DNA: TGTGCCTGGGACGCGGAGCAGCTTGATGGCTACACCTTC. Its translation: CAWDAEQLDGYTF. Looking up the rest from reference TRBV30 and TRBJ1-2 gives the full variable domain: SQTIHQWPATLVQPVGSPLSLECTVEGTSNPNLYWYRQAAGRGLQLLFYSVGIGQISSEVPQNLSASRPQDRQFILSSKKLLLSDSGFYLCAWDAEQLDGYTFGSGTRLTVV.